A selection of T cell receptor beta chains follows, all from one sample in a study of CD8 T cells in ankylosing spondylitis. From the 5' RACE reads, TCRdb called clonotypes with MiXCR, one entry per CDR3 protein. This sample has fewer than 550,000 distinct CDR3 sequences, with less than 6% found just once. The sequenced sample consisted of blood, either unsorted or a sorted T cell fraction (not recorded which). These receptors all come from a male donor with ankylosing spondylitis. Each CDR3 is given with its conserved first and last residue. Each record gives: D gene, clone size, V gene, J gene, CDR3 protein, CDR3 DNA. D genes are given only for firm matches. Not every row has a clone size; where given, it reads once, few, many or a size class.

.	many	TRBV7-9	TRBJ2-1	CASSQSRGNNEQFF	TGTGCCAGCAGCCAATCCCGCGGAAACAATGAGCAGTTCTTC
.	.	TRBV15	TRBJ2-3	CATSRSTATDTQYF	TGTGCCACCAGCAGATCGACAGCCACAGATACGCAGTATTTT
.	many	TRBV12-3/TRBV12-4	TRBJ2-7	CASSLMGAVEQYF	TGTGCCAGCAGTTTAATGGGTGCCGTCGAGCAGTACTTC
.	once	TRBV5-1	TRBJ2-4	CASSFGQQNIQYF	TGCGCCAGCAGCTTTGGTCAACAAAACATTCAGTACTTC
.	many	TRBV6-5	TRBJ1-1	CASTRNTEAFF	TGTGCCAGCACCCGGAACACTGAAGCTTTCTTT
TRBD1	many	TRBV9	TRBJ2-4	CASSAGGQGKHIQYF	TGTGCCAGCAGCGCAGGGGGACAGGGGAAACACATTCAGTACTTC
.	many	TRBV6-1	TRBJ2-3	CASSRLVGADTQYF	TGTGCCAGCAGCAGACTAGTGGGCGCAGATACGCAGTATTTT
.	many	TRBV27	TRBJ1-2	CASSSAGRLYGYTF	TGTGCCAGCAGTTCCGCCGGGAGGCTCTATGGCTACACCTTC
.	many	TRBV20-1	TRBJ1-2	CSAGTSDGYTF	TGCAGTGCCGGGACTTCGGATGGCTACACCTTC
TRBD1	many	TRBV20-1	TRBJ1-1	CSARRDSTKAFF	TGCAGTGCCCGGAGGGACAGCACCAAAGCTTTCTTT
TRBD1	few	TRBV5-1	TRBJ2-5	CASSLAGQGRAETQYF	TGCGCCAGCAGCTTGGCCGGACAGGGACGGGCAGAGACCCAGTACTTC
TRBD1	many	TRBV20-1	TRBJ1-5	CSASSGGSSQPQHF	TGCAGTGCTAGCTCAGGGGGCTCTTCTCAGCCCCAGCATTTT
.	many	TRBV5-6	TRBJ2-1	CASSLGLLKEQFF	TGTGCCAGCAGCTTGGGACTCCTGAAGGAGCAGTTCTTC
TRBD1	few	TRBV7-9	TRBJ2-7	CASSHRDRAHEQYF	TGTGCCAGCAGCCACCGGGACAGGGCCCACGAGCAGTACTTC
.	many	TRBV5-1	TRBJ2-3	CASGVSDTQYF	TGCGCCAGCGGGGTATCGGATACGCAGTATTTT
TRBD2	many	TRBV5-1	TRBJ2-7	CASSTAGGRSYEQYF	TGCGCCAGCAGCACAGCGGGAGGGAGAAGCTACGAGCAGTACTTC
TRBD1	few	TRBV11-1	TRBJ2-6	CASSPQGQGPSSGANVLTF	TGTGCCAGCAGCCCGCAGGGACAGGGGCCTTCCTCTGGGGCCAACGTCCTGACTTTC
.	many	TRBV18	TRBJ1-1	CASSFPGGTEAFF	TGTGCCAGCTCATTTCCTGGTGGGACTGAAGCTTTCTTT
.	many	TRBV28	TRBJ2-7	CASGLRKQYF	TGTGCCAGCGGGCTCAGGAAGCAGTACTTC
.	many	TRBV27	TRBJ2-7	CASSLTLTNEQYF	TGTGCCAGCAGTTTAACCCTTACTAATGAGCAGTACTTC
.	few	TRBV27	TRBJ2-7	CASSPGGGPYEQYF	TGTGCCAGCAGCCCCGGAGGAGGGCCCTACGAGCAGTACTTC
.	many	TRBV12-3/TRBV12-4	TRBJ1-5	CASSSLGPQHF	TGTGCCAGCAGTTCCCTCGGACCCCAGCATTTT
TRBD2	many	TRBV11-1	TRBJ2-1	CASSFLAGRSYNEQFF	TGTGCCAGCAGCTTCCTAGCGGGCCGATCCTACAATGAGCAGTTCTTC
.	many	TRBV7-9	TRBJ1-1	CASSQGTVTEAFF	TGTGCCAGCAGCCAGGGGACGGTTACTGAAGCTTTCTTT
.	few	TRBV4-3	TRBJ1-2	CASSQAAGGYYGYTF	TGCGCCAGCAGCCAAGCTGCGGGGGGGTACTATGGCTACACCTTC
TRBD2	many	TRBV20-1	TRBJ2-1	CSAPERGINEQFF	TGCAGTGCCCCGGAGCGGGGGATAAATGAGCAGTTCTTC
TRBD2	many	TRBV7-2	TRBJ2-3	CASRLWGAGGTDTQYF	TGTGCCAGCCGCCTTTGGGGAGCGGGGGGCACAGATACGCAGTATTTT
.	many	TRBV20-1	TRBJ1-2	CSARDHLGVYTF	TGCAGTGCTAGAGATCATCTGGGAGTCTACACCTTC
TRBD2	many	TRBV5-1	TRBJ2-7	CASSLERGMEQYF	TGCGCCAGCAGCTTGGAGCGGGGTATGGAGCAGTACTTC
.	few	TRBV10-3	TRBJ1-6	CAISMTDTNSPLHF	TGTGCCATCAGCATGACGGATACTAATTCACCCCTCCACTTT
TRBD1	.	TRBV30	TRBJ1-2	CAWRPGGHGYTF	TGTGCCTGGAGGCCAGGGGGGCATGGCTACACCTTC
TRBD1	many	TRBV5-1	TRBJ1-6	CASSLGTGSYSPLHF	TGCGCCAGCAGCTTGGGGACAGGGAGTTATTCACCCCTCCACTTT
.	many	TRBV28	TRBJ2-3	CASRLLGWGTDTQYF	TGTGCCAGCAGGCTTCTGGGTTGGGGCACAGATACGCAGTATTTT
.	many	TRBV29-1	TRBJ1-5	CSVGEGLNQPQHF	TGCAGCGTTGGTGAAGGGTTAAATCAGCCCCAGCATTTT
.	many	TRBV11-3	TRBJ2-3	CASSFGSANTQYF	TGTGCCAGCAGCTTTGGGAGCGCCAATACGCAGTATTTT
.	many	TRBV20-1	TRBJ1-3	CSATQGSGNTIYF	TGCAGTGCTACCCAAGGCTCTGGAAACACCATATATTTT
.	many	TRBV29-1	TRBJ1-2	CSVEAQGWANYGYTF	TGCAGCGTTGAGGCCCAGGGATGGGCTAACTATGGCTACACCTTC
.	many	TRBV6-5	TRBJ1-6	CASSYSAVLNSPLHF	TGTGCCAGCAGTTACTCGGCGGTTTTAAATTCACCCCTCCACTTT
.	many	TRBV10-1	TRBJ1-1	CASRPDMTAEAFF	TGCGCCAGCAGGCCTGACATGACCGCTGAAGCTTTCTTT
TRBD1	many	TRBV6-2/TRBV6-3	TRBJ2-1	CASSYWTGYNEQFF	TGTGCCAGCAGTTACTGGACAGGGTACAATGAGCAGTTCTTC
.	many	TRBV7-9	TRBJ1-1	CASSPRQGFDTEAFF	TGTGCCAGCAGCCCACGGCAGGGCTTTGACACTGAAGCTTTCTTT
TRBD2	many	TRBV7-9	TRBJ2-5	CASSSGTSGETQYF	TGTGCCAGCAGCTCCGGGACTAGCGGAGAGACCCAGTACTTC
TRBD2	many	TRBV6-5	TRBJ2-3	CASSYGGVSTDTQYF	TGTGCCAGCAGTTACGGGGGGGTCAGCACAGATACGCAGTATTTT
.	many	TRBV30	TRBJ1-2	CACRGTGNYGYTF	TGTGCCTGCAGGGGAACAGGGAACTATGGCTACACCTTC